The clone carrying this T cell receptor (beta chain) occurred once. Assay: immunoSEQ multiplex PCR; the TCRdb copy retains only in-frame clones and omits some. This table holds roughly 57,000 clones, 80% to 90% found once. The data belong to a study of T cell changes during pregnancy in multiple sclerosis. This receptor was taken from a female donor with multiple sclerosis, enrolled in a pregnancy study. The material sequenced was peripheral blood, taken in the first trimester of pregnancy.

The CDR3 spells CASSHNSRTGPTGELFF. The DNA of the CDR3 is TGTGCCAGCAGCCATAACTCCAGGACAGGGCCGACCGGGGAGCTGTTTTTT. The chain recombines TRBV13 with TRBJ2-2; 8 bases fit TRBD1. Germline CDR1 is PRHDT and CDR2 is FYEKMQ (reference sequence). V gave up 5 bases and J gave up 5 bases; unmatched junction bases: 13. This CDR3 spans 17 amino acids.